The T cell receptor beta chain described here comes from a study of early T cells in non-severe SARS-CoV-2 infection. TCRdb itself ran the 5' RACE reads through MiXCR, one entry per CDR3 protein. The data contain around 72,000 distinct CDR3 sequences, around 10% of them singletons. Germline V gene sequence: CDR1 SNHLY, CDR2 FYNNEI. The CDR3 runs to 11 residues. The germline V and J ends were trimmed by 6 bases and 10 bases, with 10 bases remaining between them. This sequence was found in an adult who was a healthcare worker with PCR-confirmed SARS-CoV-2 infection or an uninfected control (not recorded which). J is TRBJ2-1 and V is TRBV2; D gene unclear. The material was whole blood, obtained at baseline. The CDR3 region has the DNA TGTGCCAGCAGAGTAGGGTACGAGCAGTTCTTC. It translates to CASRVGYEQFF.